Presented here are 21 T cell receptor beta chains from one specimen sequenced in a study of T-cell reconstitution after alpha-beta-depleted transplantation in children. Unique molecular identifiers were incorporated into the prepared TCRbeta library. A single record per CDR3 protein comes from TCRdb applying MiXCR to the PCR reads. This sample has a few hundred thousand distinct CDR3 sequences, with around 13% found just once. The sequencing here drew on PBMCs, mostly from graft donor cells, taken 360 days after TCRalphabeta/CD19-depleted stem cell transplant. The receptors derive from a male patient between 10 and 17 years old who had a stem cell transplant for acute myeloid leukemia, so the T cells may come from the graft donor.

This clonotype was observed a few times. The chain couples TRBV20-1 to TRBJ2-7, with 9 positions matching TRBD1. After removal of 1 base from V and 6 bases from J, the junction contained 4 bases not matched to a gene. The CDR3 totals 13 residues. From germline, CDR1 is DFQATT and CDR2 SNEGSKA (reference sequence). CDR3 sequence reads: CSARAGQGSEQYF. CDR3 DNA sequence: TGCAGTGCTAGAGCGGGACAGGGCAGCGAGCAGTACTTC.

This clonotype showed up many times. The genes are TRBV29-1 and TRBJ2-1; D is ambiguous. Germline CDR1 SQVTM, CDR2 ANQGSEA. This CDR3 is 8 amino acids long. The CDR3 nucleotides read TGCACTTACAATGAGCAGTTCTTC. It is translated as CTYNEQFF.

V is TRBV7-6 and J is TRBJ2-1, with D tentatively TRBD2 (6 bases). This CDR3 region has 13 residues. CDR1 SGHVS and CDR2 FNYEAQ come from the germline V gene. V lost 4 bases and J 6 bases, leaving 10 bases between the germline ends. CDR3: CASSSGLANEQFF. CDR3 sequence (DNA): TGTGCCAGCAGCTCGGGACTCGCCAATGAGCAGTTCTTC.

This clonotype was counted a few times. This chain uses TRBV20-1 with TRBJ1-2; tentatively, D is TRBD1 (5 bases). The CDR3 length is 13 residues. The germline V gene encodes CDR1 DFQATT and CDR2 SNEGSKA (reference sequence). Trimming shortened V by 5 bases and J by 5 bases, and 15 bases separated the two germline ends. For the CDR3, the DNA is TGCAGTGCTTCCAAATTCAGGGATTATGGCTACACCTTC. As protein: CSASKFRDYGYTF.

This clonotype was detected only a few times. The V and J genes are TRBV27 and TRBJ2-7; TRBD2 might be the D (5 bases). This CDR3 comprises 13 residues. Looked up from germline, CDR1 is MNHEY and CDR2 is SMNVEV (reference sequence). V dropped 9 bases and J dropped 1 base, with 13 bases sitting between them. The CDR3 nucleotides read TGTGCCAGGATCCCACTAGGATCCTACGAGCAGTACTTC. It codes for CARIPLGSYEQYF.

This clonotype has a handful of counts. V gene TRBV29-1 combines with J gene TRBJ2-7; D remains unclear. CDR3 length: 12 amino acids. Germline CDR1 SQVTM, CDR2 ANQGSEA. Deletions cut 7 bases from V and 2 bases from J, with 12 bases between. CDR3 sequence: CSAKRSPYEQYF. CDR3 DNA: TGCAGCGCCAAGAGGTCCCCCTACGAGCAGTACTTC.

The chain carries TRBV20-1 and TRBJ1-2; D unresolved. The CDR3 is 14 residues long. Germline V CDR1 and CDR2: DFQATT, SNEGSKA (reference sequence). The V and J ends lost 2 bases and 3 bases respectively, with 13 bases between them. CDR3 in amino acids: CSARLAEVYYGYTF. The CDR3 DNA follows: TGCAGTGCTAGACTGGCAGAAGTTTACTATGGCTACACCTTC.

V and J are TRBV13 and TRBJ2-5, with D hard to call. V was pared by 5 bases and J by 2 bases, with 15 bases between. This CDR3 spans 15 amino acids. Germline V lookup: CDR1 PRHDT, CDR2 FYEKMQ (reference sequence). The CDR3 DNA reads TGTGCCAGCAGCCCTGACGAAGGTGGGCAAGAGACCCAGTACTTC. Its protein product is CASSPDEGGQETQYF.

The gene calls are TRBV6-5 and TRBJ2-1, with D possibly TRBD1 on 6 matching bases. Looked up from germline, CDR1 is MNHEY and CDR2 is SVGAGI. CDR3 length: 14 residues. Between the trimmed V and J ends, which lost 2 bases and 4 bases, there was a span of 9 bases. The CDR3 DNA is TGTGCCAGCAGTTACGGACAGCCTTACAATGAGCAGTTCTTC. This gives the protein CASSYGQPYNEQFF.

This clonotype occurred many times. The chain uses TRBV12-3 or TRBV12-4 and TRBJ2-3; maybe TRBD2 (6 bases). V was clipped by 6 bases and J by 0 bases, with 13 bases between them. The CDR3 is 15 amino acids. The CDR3 here is CASSLTGTSTDTQYF. In DNA, the CDR3 is TGTGCCAGCAGCCTCACCGGGACTAGCACAGATACGCAGTATTTT.

The chain uses TRBV4-2 and TRBJ2-7; 8 positions agree with TRBD1. This CDR3 is 16 amino acids long. Germline-derived CDR1 and CDR2 are LGHNA and YNFKEQ. V shed 3 bases and J 5 bases; nucleotides not matched to a gene: 12. The CDR3 DNA follows: TGTGCCAGCAGCCAGGCGACAGGGGATATTATCCACGAGCAGTACTTC. Amino acids: CASSQATGDIIHEQYF.

This clonotype was observed a few times. The chain links TRBV12-3 or TRBV12-4 to TRBJ1-1; D remains ambiguous. The CDR3 covers 12 residues. Deletions cut 9 bases from V and 1 base from J, with 9 bases between. CDR3 sequence: CASPRGNTEAFF. Written as DNA, the CDR3 is TGTGCCAGTCCACGGGGGAACACTGAAGCTTTCTTT.

This clonotype was counted many times. The CDR3, as DNA: TGCAGCGTTGAATGGGACAACACCTACGAGCAGTACTTC. This gives the protein CSVEWDNTYEQYF. V is TRBV29-1 and J is TRBJ2-7; possibly TRBD1 for D (6 bases). V lost 2 bases to trimming and J lost 2 bases, with 10 bases between them. CDR1 and CDR2 from the germline V gene are SQVTM and ANQGSEA. This CDR3 spans 13 amino acids.

The chain employs TRBV7-4 and TRBJ2-7, with TRBD2 matching over 9 bases. J gave up 0 bases and V 2 bases, and 8 bases lay outside the gene matches. This CDR3 has 17 residues. The germline CDR1 and CDR2 sequences are SGHVT and SQSDAQ. The CDR3 DNA sequence: TGTGCCAGCAGCTTAACAGGGGCGGGAGGGCTCTCCTACGAGCAGTACTTC. This codes for CASSLTGAGGLSYEQYF.

This clonotype was detected many times. CDR3 sequence (DNA): TGCGCCAGCAGCTTGGGATCGGGACTAGCGGGAGAATTGTCCTACAATGAGCAGTTCTTC. Protein: CASSLGSGLAGELSYNEQFF. This chain joins TRBV5-1 and TRBJ2-1; 14 bases align to TRBD2. The CDR3 runs to 20 residues. Trimming at V came to 0 bases and at J to 1 base, leaving 9 bases not matched to a gene. Germline V gene data show CDR1 as SGHRS and CDR2 as YFSETQ.

Many counts were recorded for this clonotype. The chain links TRBV28 to TRBJ2-1; no clear D. The CDR3 extends over 15 amino acids. Germline-derived CDR1 and CDR2 are MDHEN and SYDVKM. V was pared by 6 bases and J by 0 bases, with 12 bases between. CDR3 amino acids: CASSLSPSSYNEQFF. The CDR3 bases are TGTGCCAGCAGCTTAAGCCCTAGCTCCTACAATGAGCAGTTCTTC.

The V and J genes are TRBV20-1 and TRBJ2-1, with D perhaps TRBD1 (5 bases). The CDR3 totals 14 residues. Trimming shortened V by 3 bases and J by 7 bases, and 16 bases separated the two germline ends. Germline CDR1 is DFQATT and CDR2 is SNEGSKA (reference sequence). CDR3 sequence: CSARSRPRGNEQFF. The CDR3 DNA follows: TGCAGTGCTAGGTCCCGCCCTAGGGGTAATGAGCAGTTCTTC.

DNA of the CDR3: TGTGCCAGCAGCCTGGGTAGGCACGGGGGCGAGCAGTACTTC. It is translated as CASSLGRHGGEQYF. The chain joins TRBV12-3 or TRBV12-4 to TRBJ2-7, with D possibly TRBD2 on 6 matching bases. The CDR3 is made up of 14 amino acids. The V end lost 6 bases, the J end lost 6 bases, and 18 bases lay between the germline ends.

This clonotype has at least ten counts. The chain has TRBV29-1 and TRBJ2-7, with TRBD1 matching over 7 bases. This CDR3 is 12 amino acids long. The V gene's germline CDR1 is SQVTM and CDR2 ANQGSEA. The V segment lost 4 bases and the J segment 2 bases; nucleotides outside the gene matches: 2. CDR3 in DNA: TGCAGCGTTGTGGGACAGACCTACGAGCAGTACTTC. It specifies CSVVGQTYEQYF.

The chain joins TRBV6-2 or TRBV6-3 to TRBJ2-1; D is tentatively TRBD1 or TRBD2 (5 bases each). The CDR3 is 11 amino acids. The V and J ends lost 8 bases and 9 bases respectively, with 11 bases between them. The germline V gene encodes CDR1 MNHEY and CDR2 SVGEGT. The CDR3 region has the DNA TGTGCCAGCTCCATGAGGGGTGAGCAGTTCTTC. Translation gives CASSMRGEQFF.

There are a few counts of this clonotype. J is TRBJ2-3 and V is TRBV7-9; D may be TRBD1 (6 bases). Germline V gene data show CDR1 as SEHNR and CDR2 as FQNEAQ (reference sequence). V lost 0 bases and J lost 2, with 9 bases in between. CDR3 length: 15 amino acids. The CDR3 DNA follows: TGTGCCAGCAGCTTAGCCGGGACAATCACAGATACGCAGTATTTT. Residues: CASSLAGTITDTQYF.